The TCR beta chain described here comes from a study of shared clonotypes between healthy human individuals (TCRdb year 2020). At the level of the whole study: A couple of women and a few men aged 18 to 49 years were included in the cohort. Per donor, three plates each were used for CD4 naive and CD4 memory, two for CD8 naive, and one for CD8 memory. The study deeply sequenced blood TCR repertoires of five healthy adults to estimate repertoire size and the extent of clonotype sharing between individuals. Leukapheresis yielded between about 0.85 and 10 billion PBMCs per donor. To increase sequencing depth and limit assay-specific biases, TCR repertoire library preparation and sequencing were carried out by different laboratories using diverse techniques.

TCR CDR3 regions were amplified from genomic DNA by multiplex PCR using the deep immunoSEQ assay. Genomic DNA extracted from each cell subset was distributed evenly over all wells of several immunoSEQ 96-well plates, and each plate served as one replicate. For sorted subsets, around 200 ng genomic DNA, equal to 30,000 or so T cell genomes, was loaded into each replicate PCR. The purified libraries were quantified using a Qubit 3.0 fluorometer, sized with a Bioanalyzer 2100, and then quantified again using the KAPA Library Quantification kit. Every immunoSEQ 96-well plate was sequenced on a dedicated single-read 150-cycle Illumina NextSeq 550 flow cell. In the authors' own workflow: The immunoSEQ output contained only junctional sequences without quality scores, so filtering could not match that applied to full-length reads. Sequences were annotated with PyIR, a Python wrapper for IgBLAST v1.9, and V/J genes and CDR3 were assigned using IMGT germline references. Any read was removed if the V/J assignment was weak (E-value above 1e-6), the CDR3 was missing, or the read contained stop codons, out-of-frame junctions, or ambiguous translated residues. V3J clonotypes were defined by identical inferred V gene, J gene, and CDR3 amino acid sequence. To compute the percentage overlap between repertoires, the number of shared unique clonotypes was divided by the size of the smaller repertoire. RTK rarefaction, the Chao1 estimator, and Recon v2.1 estimates of unobserved clonotypes were used to assess repertoire richness. OLGA was used to compute generation probabilities for all TCRbeta clonotypes that the gDNA method yielded from a handful of donors. As stored in TCRdb, this immuneACCESS dataset retains in-frame rearrangements with V and J assigned. A fraction of the clones does not appear; measured against another copy, unresolved V genes explain less than half of the discrepancy, and the remainder lacks a known reason. V, J and clone size are those of that table, while D and trimming were read from the DNA. This sample lists roughly 1,500,000 clones; 98% to 99% were detected once. The top ten constitute about 0.35% of the sample.

Donors were healthy HIV-negative adults with no recently reported acute infections or vaccinations. All donors were Caucasian adults living in Nashville, Tennessee, USA. CD4+ T cells were enriched by magnetic negative selection, after which naive cells were positively selected on CD45RA and the negative fraction was taken as the memory subset. After blood collection by leukapheresis, PBMCs were isolated using Ficoll-Histopaque density gradient centrifugation and then cryopreserved in the vapor phase of liquid nitrogen. Purity and quantity of every magnetically sorted T cell population were checked by analytical flow cytometry. Genomic DNA was isolated from each sorted fraction and quantified by UV absorbance on a Nanodrop 2000c. According to the germline V gene, CDR1 reads SGHTA and CDR2 reads FQGNSA. A distance of 17 bases separates the germline ends of V and J, which lose 4 bases and 8 bases respectively. The CDR3, from cysteine to phenylalanine, totals 14 residues. Solely the CDR3 DNA is kept, with 42 bases framed from the first base.

The full study reports these points: The small number of donors limited the genetic and exposure-history diversity represented. Compared with non-shared clonotypes, the clonotypes found in all four sorted-subset donors had higher generation probabilities. Rarefaction of sorted-subset datasets indicated incomplete sequencing despite the large sequencing depth. Sampling was restricted to blood, and TCR repertoires in tissues likely differ from the TCR repertoires found in blood. Based on pairwise subsampling, the degree of clonotype sharing among donors was expected to be affected by sequencing depth. Across several donors, approximately 5% of naive CD4, roughly 3.3% of naive CD8, 2.3% of memory CD4, and 0.4% to 0.45% of memory CD8 clonotypes were shared. Larger estimated clonotype richness was generally found for naive subsets than for memory subsets.

Comment on this clone: Its binding antigen is unknown. Base-call qualities are not available, and no considerably larger clone is one nucleotide away.

The chain is encoded by TRBV7-2 joined to TRBJ1-2; TRBD1 is possibly the D segment (6 matching bases). This TCR came from a man aged 30 to 45 in good health. The source material was naive CD4+ T cells sorted from blood. The cell subset or site label, read with the paper, signifies: CD45RA+ positively selected. CDR3 sequence: CASSSKTGPRGYTF. In nucleotide form, the sequence is TGTGCCAGCAGCTCCAAGACAGGTCCTCGGGGCTACACCTTC.